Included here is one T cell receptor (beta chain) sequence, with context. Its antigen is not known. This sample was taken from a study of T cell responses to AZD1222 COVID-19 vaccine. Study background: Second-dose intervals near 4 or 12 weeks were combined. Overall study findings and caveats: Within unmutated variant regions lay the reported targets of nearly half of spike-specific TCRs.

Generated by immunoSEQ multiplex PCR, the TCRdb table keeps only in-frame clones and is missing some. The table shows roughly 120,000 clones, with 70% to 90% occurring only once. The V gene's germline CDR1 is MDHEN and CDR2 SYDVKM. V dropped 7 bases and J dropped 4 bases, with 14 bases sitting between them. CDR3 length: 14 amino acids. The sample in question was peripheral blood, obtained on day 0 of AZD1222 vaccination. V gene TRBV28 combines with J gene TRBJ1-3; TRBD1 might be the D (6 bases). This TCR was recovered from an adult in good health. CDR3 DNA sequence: TGTGCCAGCACACTCTGGGGGGGCGGAAACACCATATATTTT. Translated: CASTLWGGGNTIYF.